This T cell receptor beta chain was identified in a study of blood T cell repertoires in COVID-19. Looking at the study overall: Samples taken during acute and convalescent COVID-19 were collected in the United States, Italy and Spain.

This clone was seen just once. In the original analysis: Amplification with reference gene primers provided the estimates of nucleated cell counts. Assay used: immunoSEQ multiplex PCR; TCRdb lists only in-frame clones, some missing. V, J and clone size are those of that table, while D and trimming were read from the DNA. The repertoire holds around 62,000 clones, 84% seen once, with around 8% in the top ten. This sequence was found in a man in his fifties or sixties with active COVID-19. Sequenced material: peripheral blood.

For the CDR3, the DNA is TGTGCCTGGAGTTGGGGCAGGGCTAACACCGGGGAGCTGTTTTTT. This translates into CAWSWGRANTGELFF. The chain employs TRBV30 and TRBJ2-2, with D possibly matching TRBD1 (5 bases). V lost 2 bases and J lost 2, with 12 bases in between. There are 15 residues in the CDR3. The germline V gene has CDR1 GTSNPN and CDR2 SVGIG (reference sequence).